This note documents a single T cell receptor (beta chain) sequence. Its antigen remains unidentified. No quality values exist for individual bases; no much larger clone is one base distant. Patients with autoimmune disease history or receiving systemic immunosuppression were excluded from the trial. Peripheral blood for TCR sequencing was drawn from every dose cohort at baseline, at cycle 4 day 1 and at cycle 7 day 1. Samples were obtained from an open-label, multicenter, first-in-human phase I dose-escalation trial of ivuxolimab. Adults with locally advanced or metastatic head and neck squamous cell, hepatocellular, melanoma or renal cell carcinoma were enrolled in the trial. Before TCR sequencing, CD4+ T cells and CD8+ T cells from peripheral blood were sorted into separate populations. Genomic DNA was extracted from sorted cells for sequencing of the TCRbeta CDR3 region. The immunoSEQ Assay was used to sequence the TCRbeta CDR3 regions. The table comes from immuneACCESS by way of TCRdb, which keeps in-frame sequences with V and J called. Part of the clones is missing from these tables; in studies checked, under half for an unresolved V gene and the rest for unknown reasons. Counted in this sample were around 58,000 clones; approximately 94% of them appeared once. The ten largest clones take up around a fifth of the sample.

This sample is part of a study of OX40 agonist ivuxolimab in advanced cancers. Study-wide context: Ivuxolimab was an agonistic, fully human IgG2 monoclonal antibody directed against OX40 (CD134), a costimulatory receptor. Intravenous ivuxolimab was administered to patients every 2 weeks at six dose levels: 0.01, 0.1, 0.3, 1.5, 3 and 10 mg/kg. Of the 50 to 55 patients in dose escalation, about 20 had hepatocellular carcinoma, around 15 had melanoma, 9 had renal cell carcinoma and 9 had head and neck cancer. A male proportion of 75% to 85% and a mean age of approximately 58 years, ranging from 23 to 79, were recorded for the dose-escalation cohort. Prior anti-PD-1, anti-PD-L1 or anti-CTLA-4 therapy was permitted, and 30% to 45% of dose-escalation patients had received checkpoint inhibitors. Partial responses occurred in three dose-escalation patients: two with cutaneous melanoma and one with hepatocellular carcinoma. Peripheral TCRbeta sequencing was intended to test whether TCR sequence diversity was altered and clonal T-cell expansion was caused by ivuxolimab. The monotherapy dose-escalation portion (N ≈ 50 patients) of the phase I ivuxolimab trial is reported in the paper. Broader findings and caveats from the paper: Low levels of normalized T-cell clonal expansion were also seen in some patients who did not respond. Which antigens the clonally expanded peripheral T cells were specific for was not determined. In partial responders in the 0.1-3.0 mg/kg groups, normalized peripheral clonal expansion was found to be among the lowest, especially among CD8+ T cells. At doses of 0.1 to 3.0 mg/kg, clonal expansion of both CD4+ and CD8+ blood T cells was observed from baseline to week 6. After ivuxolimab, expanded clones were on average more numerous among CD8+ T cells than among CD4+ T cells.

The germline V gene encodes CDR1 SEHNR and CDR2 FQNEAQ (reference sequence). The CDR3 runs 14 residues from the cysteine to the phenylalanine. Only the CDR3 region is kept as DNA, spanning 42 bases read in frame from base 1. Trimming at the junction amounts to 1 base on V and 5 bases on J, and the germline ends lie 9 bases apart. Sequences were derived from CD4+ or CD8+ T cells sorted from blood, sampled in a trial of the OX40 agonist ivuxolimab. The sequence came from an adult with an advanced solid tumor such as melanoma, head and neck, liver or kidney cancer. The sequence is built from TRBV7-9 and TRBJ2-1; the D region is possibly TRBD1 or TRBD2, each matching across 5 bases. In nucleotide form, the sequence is TGTGCCAGCAGCTTAGTACTAGGGGACAATGAGCAGTTCTTC. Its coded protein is CASSLVLGDNEQFF.